This is a list of T cell receptor beta chains from one sample in a study of a mutant IDH1 vaccine in newly diagnosed glioma. These TCRs are of unknown antigen specificity. The repertoire was sequenced with immunoSEQ multiplex PCR; TCRdb's copy has only in-frame clones and lacks some. The sample has roughly 72,000 clones, around nine tenths seen once. The sample was PBMCs, taken from a glioma patient whose treatment included an IDH1 peptide vaccine. All receptors derive from a woman between 45 and 60 years old with glioma. The CDR3 runs from the conserved cysteine through the conserved F or W. Only some rows state a clone size, as once, few, many or a class for expanded clones.

j_call | clone_size | v_call | cdr3_aa
TRBJ1-6 | - | TRBV9 | CASSGSKDRADSPLHF
TRBJ2-7 | - | TRBV19 | CASSIVGYSEQYF
TRBJ1-1 | - | TRBV28 | CASSSWSGDTEAFF
TRBJ1-1 | - | TRBV6-6 | CASSQQGRAEAFF
TRBJ2-7 | once | TRBV7-2 | CASTWTSGSYEQYF
TRBJ2-1 | - | TRBV19 | CASSASGRYNEQFF
TRBJ1-1 | few | TRBV2 | CASSLEGGHQGTEAFF
TRBJ2-7 | - | TRBV19 | CASSTRTSGRSEQYF
TRBJ2-3 | - | TRBV7-8 | CASSFGSGLYKVSDTQYF
TRBJ2-1 | - | TRBV7-3 | CASSPRDLRTNEQFF
TRBJ2-3 | - | TRBV30 | CAWSPYGAGGADTQYF
TRBJ2-2 | - | TRBV2 | CASSEGSSGNTGELFF
TRBJ2-7 | once | TRBV21-1 | CASTKQGLAGGRGSYEQYF
TRBJ2-2 | - | TRBV5-6 | CASGDTGELFF
TRBJ2-7 | - | TRBV5-1 | CASSLDGREDEQYF
TRBJ2-7 | - | TRBV30 | CAWRVDDYEQYF
TRBJ1-2 | - | TRBV18 | CASSPGGGGYTF
TRBJ2-5 | - | TRBV6-5 | CASSYSGSETQYF
TRBJ1-6 | - | TRBV28 | CASTKPRRAPGNSPLHF
TRBJ2-5 | - | TRBV9 | CASSVGGIQETQYF
TRBJ2-3 | once | TRBV29-1 | CSGKTSGRTDTQYF
TRBJ1-5 | - | TRBV4-2 | CASSQEGQMGQPQHF
TRBJ1-2 | - | TRBV19 | CASTRTKNYGYTF
TRBJ2-1 | - | TRBV30 | CAWTTLAGSYNEQFF
TRBJ2-3 | - | TRBV5-1 | CASSWSSGGTDTQYF
TRBJ1-5 | - | TRBV19 | CASSIVRGNSDNQPQHF
TRBJ2-7 | - | TRBV11-2 | CASSSLGGRTSYEQYF
TRBJ2-7 | - | TRBV28 | CASSFSWGKFSYEQYF
TRBJ1-5 | - | TRBV28 | CASSLDTGQVGNQPQHF
- | - | TRBV27 | CASSLRGDSYEQYF
TRBJ2-5 | - | TRBV25-1 | CASTQGRGLQETQYF
TRBJ1-5 | - | TRBV27 | CASSFLTDLNQPQHF
TRBJ2-3 | - | TRBV9 | CASSPYRGPGTDTQYF
TRBJ2-4 | - | TRBV27 | CASSLSQRAKNIQYF
TRBJ1-1 | - | TRBV5-1 | CASSWSTPMNTEAFF